Listed below are T cell receptor beta chains from one sample, sequenced in a study of T cells after yellow fever vaccination. TCRdb reprocessed the 5' RACE reads with MiXCR, giving one entry per CDR3 protein. The data show 600,000 to 750,000 distinct CDR3 sequences, over 9% seen once. Specimen: PBMCs, collected on the day of the yellow fever booster vaccination. The receptors were gathered from a man aged 30 to 39 who received the YFV17D yellow fever vaccine. CDR3s include the opening cysteine and the closing phenylalanine or tryptophan. D genes are given only for firm matches. Clone sizes are given selectively: once, few, many, or a class where the clone is expanded.

>TRBJ2-5|TRBV4-2|19|NA|TRBD2
CASSQRSGTSGTYQETQYF
TGTGCCAGCAGCCAACGCTCCGGGACTAGCGGGACGTACCAAGAGACCCAGTACTTC
>TRBJ2-1|TRBV6-2/TRBV6-3|16|NA|NA
CASPPVLGQTYNEQFF
TGTGCCAGTCCCCCTGTCCTAGGCCAAACGTACAATGAGCAGTTCTTC
>TRBJ2-1|TRBV4-3|18|NA|TRBD2
CASSQDIGASGAYNEQFF
TGCGCCAGCAGCCAAGATATAGGGGCGAGCGGGGCCTACAATGAGCAGTTCTTC
>TRBJ2-3|TRBV18|14|NA|TRBD2
CASSPVLAGDTQYF
TGTGCCAGCTCACCAGTCCTAGCGGGGGATACGCAGTATTTT
>TRBJ2-1|TRBV21-1|16|NA|NA
CASSKVVAGYGLEQFF
TGTGCCAGCAGCAAAGTAGTGGCCGGTTATGGGCTTGAGCAGTTCTTC
>TRBJ1-2|TRBV7-2|13|few|NA
CASSFAEPYGYTF
TGTGCCAGCAGCTTTGCGGAACCCTATGGCTACACCTTC
>TRBJ2-5|TRBV5-1|14|NA|NA
CASSYGQNQETQYF
TGCGCCAGCAGCTATGGACAGAACCAAGAGACCCAGTACTTC
>TRBJ2-2|TRBV4-3|17|NA|TRBD2
CASSRGGLAGAPGELFF
TGCGCCAGCAGCCGAGGAGGACTAGCGGGAGCACCCGGGGAGCTGTTTTTT
>TRBJ1-5|TRBV12-3/TRBV12-4|15|NA|TRBD1
CASRRDSGPNQPQHF
TGTGCCAGCAGACGGGACAGCGGACCCAATCAGCCCCAGCATTTT
>TRBJ2-6|TRBV7-2|15|few|TRBD1
CASSLAVGTARVLTF
TGTGCCAGCAGCTTAGCGGTAGGGACAGCTCGCGTCCTGACTTTC
>TRBJ2-2|TRBV7-8|18|few|NA
CASSLSSLLLAGAGELFF
TGTGCCAGCAGCTTATCGTCCCTATTGCTTGCTGGAGCCGGGGAGCTGTTTTTT
>TRBJ2-3|TRBV20-1|15|few|TRBD2
CSASGAGADPDTQYF
TGCAGTGCTTCTGGAGCGGGAGCGGACCCAGATACGCAGTATTTT
>TRBJ1-5|TRBV20-1|14|few|NA
CSARGGDGNQPQHF
TGCAGTGCTAGAGGGGGGGATGGCAATCAGCCCCAGCATTTT
>TRBJ1-2|TRBV20-1|13|few|TRBD1
CSAGQGLVYGYTF
TGCAGTGCGGGACAGGGGTTGGTCTATGGCTACACCTTC